This entry lists 17 T cell receptor beta chains sequenced from one sample in a study of T cell responses to AZD1222 COVID-19 vaccine. TCRdb keeps only in-frame clones here, not all; method: immunoSEQ multiplex PCR. The sample carries 150,000 or so clones, approximately 87% recorded once. This material consisted of peripheral blood, taken on day 0 of MenACWY control vaccination. The receptors were gathered from an adult in good health.

The V call is TRBV5-5, the J call TRBJ1-2; D is ambiguous. Germline CDR1 is SGHKS and CDR2 is YYEKEE (reference sequence). The CDR3 runs 13 residues. V was shortened by 0 bases and J by 1 base, with 4 bases between the two germline ends. CDR3 protein: CASSLVVNYGYTF. DNA of the CDR3: TGTGCCAGCAGCTTGGTAGTTAACTATGGCTACACCTTC. The whole variable domain, remainder taken from reference TRBV5-5 and TRBJ1-2, is DAGVTQSPTHLIKTRGQQVTLRCSPISGHKSVSWYQQVLGQGPQFIFQYYEKEERGRGNFPDRFSARQFPNYSSELNVNALLLGDSALYLCASSLVVNYGYTFGSGTRLTVV.

The chain links TRBV28 to TRBJ2-3; 13 bases align to TRBD2. This CDR3 has 15 residues. The trim removed 6 bases at V and 8 bases at J, leaving 8 bases unmatched. Germline CDR1 MDHEN, CDR2 SYDVKM. The DNA for the CDR3 is TGTGCCAGCAGCCTGACTAGCGGGGGGAGTGGTACGCAGTATTTT. Translation: CASSLTSGGSGTQYF.

The chain employs TRBV9 and TRBJ2-7; perhaps TRBD1 as D (6 bases). The V gene lost 0 bases and the J gene lost 4 bases, with 17 bases spanning the gap. This CDR3 spans 16 amino acids. Germline lookup yields CDR1 SGDLS and CDR2 YYNGEE. CDR3 amino acids: CASSVGAGQHSYEQYF. CDR3 nucleotides: TGTGCCAGCAGCGTAGGGGCTGGACAGCATTCTTACGAGCAGTACTTC. The whole variable domain, remainder taken from reference TRBV9 and TRBJ2-7, is DSGVTQTPKHLITATGQRVTLRCSPRSGDLSVYWYQQSLDQGLQFLIQYYNGEERAKGNILERFSAQQFPDLHSELNLSSLELGDSALYFCASSVGAGQHSYEQYFGPGTRLTVT.

CDR3 residues: CASIMAGGNTEAFF. The CDR3 nucleotides read TGTGCCAGCATAATGGCGGGTGGGAACACTGAAGCTTTCTTT. V is TRBV6-5 and J is TRBJ1-1; no clear D. Trimming removed 7 bases from V and 1 base from J, with 13 bases in between. Germline V gives CDR1 MNHEY, CDR2 SVGAGI. This CDR3 is 14 amino acids long.

The rearrangement uses TRBV9 and TRBJ1-2; D possibly corresponds to TRBD1 (5 bases). The ends were cut back, 0 bases at V and 6 bases at J, with 12 bases in the middle. Germline V lookup: CDR1 SGDLS, CDR2 YYNGEE. CDR3 length: 14 amino acids. In DNA, the CDR3 is TGTGCCAGCAGCGTAGCTAGGACATTCGATGGCTACACCTTC. This codes for CASSVARTFDGYTF.

V usage is TRBV5-1 and J usage is TRBJ1-6; 9 nucleotides match TRBD1. CDR1 SGHRS and CDR2 YFSETQ come from the germline V gene. The trim removed 7 bases at V and 7 bases at J, leaving 9 bases unmatched. The CDR3 has 15 residues. The CDR3 DNA reads TGCGCCAGCGCAGCCCAGACAGGGGGAAATTCACCCCTCCACTTT. This sequence encodes CASAAQTGGNSPLHF.

This chain connects TRBV28 to TRBJ1-1; weak D call: TRBD1 (5 bases). The CDR3 contains 14 residues. Germline lookup yields CDR1 MDHEN and CDR2 SYDVKM. V was cut by 3 bases and J by 1 base, with 9 bases left in between. The CDR3 DNA sequence: TGTGCCAGCAGTTTGGGGCAGACGAACACTGAAGCTTTCTTT. Its translation: CASSLGQTNTEAFF.

The chain joins TRBV12-3 or TRBV12-4 to TRBJ2-1, with D possibly TRBD1 on 5 matching bases. The CDR3 extends over 13 amino acids. Deletions cut 5 bases from V and 7 bases from J, with 12 bases between. CDR3 sequence (DNA): TGTGCCAGCAGTCTGAAGCAGGGAAATGAGCAGTTCTTC. Its protein is CASSLKQGNEQFF.

J is TRBJ2-7 and V is TRBV7-4; D remains unclear. V was shortened by 4 bases and J by 3 bases, with 19 bases between the two germline ends. There are 16 residues in the CDR3. CDR1 is SGHVT and CDR2 is SQSDAQ in the germline V gene. The CDR3 here is CASSSLEQFGFYEQYV. The CDR3 bases are TGTGCCAGCAGCTCTCTAGAACAGTTTGGCTTCTACGAGCAGTACGTC.

V is TRBV11-2 and J is TRBJ2-2; no clear D. In germline, CDR1 is SGHAT, CDR2 FQNNGV. This CDR3 spans 13 amino acids. Trimming pared 7 bases from V and 7 bases from J, leaving 13 bases between. CDR3 DNA: TGTGCCAGCATCCTAGTGTTGGGCGGGGAGCTGTTTTTT. This codes for CASILVLGGELFF.

The V call is TRBV9, the J call TRBJ1-1, with D unresolved. This CDR3 is 13 amino acids long. Trimming pared 0 bases from V and 2 bases from J, leaving 5 bases between. Per germline, CDR1 SGDLS and CDR2 YYNGEE. In DNA form, the CDR3 reads TGTGCCAGCAGCGTAGCTGGAAACACTGAAGCTTTCTTT. Translation gives CASSVAGNTEAFF. Looking up the rest from reference TRBV9 and TRBJ1-1 gives the full variable domain: DSGVTQTPKHLITATGQRVTLRCSPRSGDLSVYWYQQSLDQGLQFLIQYYNGEERAKGNILERFSAQQFPDLHSELNLSSLELGDSALYFCASSVAGNTEAFFGQGTRLTVV.

The chain uses TRBV4-3 and TRBJ2-6, with TRBD2 as a possible D gene (6 bases). Per germline, CDR1 LGHNA and CDR2 YSLEER. Trimming took 1 base from V and 0 from J, leaving 10 bases between them. CDR3 length: 17 amino acids. The CDR3 sequence: CASSQGAGSSGANVLTF. The CDR3 bases are TGCGCCAGCAGCCAAGGGGCGGGGAGCTCTGGGGCCAACGTCCTGACTTTC.

This chain connects TRBV11-2 to TRBJ2-3; 12 positions agree with TRBD2. Germline values: CDR1 SGHAT, CDR2 FQNNGV. The CDR3 spans 16 residues. V lost 5 bases, J lost 2 bases, and 5 bases stayed unmatched. In DNA form, the CDR3 reads TGTGCCAGCAGCCCTTGGACTAGCGGGGTCACAGATACGCAGTATTTT. Translated: CASSPWTSGVTDTQYF.

The chain couples TRBV7-9 to TRBJ2-7; a weak D match, TRBD2 (6 bases). The CDR3 covers 14 residues. Looked up from germline, CDR1 is SEHNR and CDR2 is FQNEAQ (reference sequence). Trimming removed 3 bases from V and 3 bases from J, with 12 bases in between. Here the CDR3 DNA reads TGTGCCAGCAGCTTTGGGCGGGGAGACTACGAGCAGTACGTC. Translated: CASSFGRGDYEQYV.

The rearrangement joins TRBV7-9 to TRBJ1-4; D is undetermined. From germline, CDR1 is SEHNR and CDR2 FQNEAQ (reference sequence). V gave up 4 bases and J gave up 8 bases, with 20 bases separating them. CDR3 size: 16 residues. The CDR3 region has the DNA TGTGCCAGCAGCTCCCACCCCGATGGGAGTGAGGAAAAACTGTTTTTT. This gives the protein CASSSHPDGSEEKLFF.

The chain employs TRBV5-8 and TRBJ2-1, with 10 bases matching TRBD1. The CDR3 has 15 amino acids. Germline-derived CDR1 and CDR2 are SGHTS and YDEGEE. The V segment lost 0 bases and the J segment 7 bases; nucleotides outside the gene matches: 4. CDR3 sequence reads: CASSLAGTGANEQFF. The CDR3 DNA reads TGTGCCAGCAGCTTGGCAGGGACAGGGGCGAATGAGCAGTTCTTC.

This chain uses TRBV19 with TRBJ1-3; D gene uncertain. The CDR3 contains 11 residues. The germline V and J ends were trimmed by 4 bases and 2 bases, with 0 bases remaining between them. Germline lookup yields CDR1 LNHDA and CDR2 SQIVND (reference sequence). Here the CDR3 reads CASSTGNTIYF. CDR3 DNA sequence: TGTGCCAGTAGTACTGGAAACACCATATATTTT.